This record concerns one TCR beta chain sequence. This clone has just a few counts. Its cognate antigen has yet to be identified. Base qualities are not provided; no much larger clone lies one nucleotide away. The CDR3 regions of human TCRbeta chains were analyzed by immunosequencing. The paper's processing steps were these. TCRs in the repertoires were compared against a reference library of SARS-CoV-2-specific TCRs that had been generated with the MIRA antigen-specificity platform. Breadth was defined as the fraction of unique TCRs that were SARS-CoV-2-associated. Depth was defined as the fraction of total T cells that were SARS-CoV-2-associated. Each spike-specific TCR was assigned to its reactive spike region and to a CD4 or CD8 class using the MIRA data. Log10-transformed breadth and depth values were compared by one-way ANOVA with Sidak's multiple comparisons tests. TCRdb took this table from immuneACCESS and kept in-frame rearrangements with V and J called. Such tables lack part of the clones; where checked against another copy, unresolved V genes explain under half of the gap, and the rest is unexplained. Clone size and the V and J calls come from that table; the DNA yielded D and trimming. Within this sample are under 200,000 clones, with more than 80% of them counted one time only. The ten biggest clones cover less than 4.5% of the sample.

The meaning of the sample's time point label: about 28 days (+/-7) after the second vaccine dose. The treatment or condition tag for this specimen amounts to: meningococcal conjugate vaccine given as trial control. Samples from vaccinated people were obtained from the UK trials COV001 and COV002, which included a single-blind randomized controlled phase 2/3 trial of AZD1222 (ChAdOx1 nCoV-19) in healthy adults. Trial participant PBMC samples were collected at day 0 and day 28 after the second dose for TCRbeta chain sequencing. This entry comes from a study of T cell responses to AZD1222 COVID-19 vaccine (dated by TCRdb to the early 2020s). About the study as a whole: A total of 230 to 250 trial participants underwent TCR sequencing, of whom roughly 210 had received two doses of AZD1222 and some 25 had received two doses of the MenACWY control vaccine. Trial participants were enrolled by age into 18-55, 56-69 and 70-plus year subgroups, with roughly 160, 29 and 62 TCR-sequenced participants respectively. General study outcomes and caveats: Reportedly, almost half of the unique spike-specific TCRs recognized epitopes lying outside the regions that are mutated in the B.1.351 and B.1.1.7 variants. The vaccine-associated CD4 TCRs covered the entire spike protein, and the dominant responses fell in regions 160-218 and 743-854. No day 14 peak-response samples were available, so repertoires were characterized only after the peak T cell response. Participants were mostly white British and included more females than males, and it was suggested by the authors that clonal diversity may have been underestimated. After two AZD1222 doses, spike-specific TCR breadth and depth were significantly higher than at day 0 and than in MenACWY recipients. Conclusions about previously exposed vaccinees are limited because only six or seven AZD1222 recipients were SARS-CoV-2 seropositive at baseline. The 56-69-year group was small, and its depth increase did not reach significance, likely because of low power.

CDR1 KGHSH and CDR2 LQKENI are derived from the germline V gene. Compared with germline, V lacks 4 bases and J lacks 2 bases; bases without a gene match: 8. The CDR3 starts with the cysteine, ends with the phenylalanine, and has 16 residues. The entry retains the CDR3 DNA only, 48 bases that are in frame from base 1. In this chain, TRBV18 is recombined with TRBJ1-1; 9 of the junction bases match TRBD1. Specimen: peripheral blood, collected 28 days after the second dose of the MenACWY control vaccine. This clonotype was sampled from an adult who received the MenACWY meningococcal vaccine as a control. For the CDR3, the sequence is CASSQDRGWTNTEAFF. The bases are TGTGCCAGCTCACAAGACAGGGGGTGGACCAACACTGAAGCTTTCTTT. The reference TRBV18 and TRBJ1-1 proteins fill in what lies around the CDR3, so the full variable domain reads NAGVMQNPRHLVRRRGQEARLRCSPMKGHSHVYWYRQLPEEGLKFMVYLQKENIIDESGMPKERFSAEFPKEGPSILRIQQVVRGDSAAYFCASSQDRGWTNTEAFFGQGTRLTVV.